A selection of T cell receptor beta chains follows, all from one sample in a study of shared T cell receptors in the human thymus. Some clones are missing from TCRdb's copy, which holds only in-frame ones; the method was immunoSEQ multiplex PCR. The table includes 500,000 to 550,000 clones, about 80% detected once. These data also featured in a second study, about human thymus T cells.

Sequenced: thymocytes. The receptors stem from a boy under three years old with a congenital heart defect. Both conserved end residues are part of each CDR3. Each record gives: clone size, D gene, CDR3 length, V gene, J gene, CDR3 protein, CDR3 DNA. The D gene is left open where the match is weak. A clone size is listed for some rows: how often the clone was seen (once, few, many), or a class if it is expanded.

clone_size: NA
d_call: TRBD1
cdr3_length: 14
v_call: TRBV18
j_call: TRBJ2-7
cdr3_aa: CASSPGQGSYEQYF
cdr3_nt: TGTGCCAGCTCACCGGGACAGGGGAGCTACGAGCAGTACTTC

clone_size: NA
d_call: NA
cdr3_length: 18
v_call: TRBV2
j_call: TRBJ2-1
cdr3_aa: CASSIPSRLARGGNEQFF
cdr3_nt: TGTGCCAGCAGTATACCCTCCCGACTAGCCCGAGGGGGCAATGAGCAGTTCTTC

clone_size: NA
d_call: TRBD2
cdr3_length: 15
v_call: TRBV6-1
j_call: TRBJ2-7
cdr3_aa: CASSEQTSVPYEQYF
cdr3_nt: TGTGCCAGCAGTGAACAGACTAGCGTACCCTACGAGCAGTACTTC

clone_size: NA
d_call: TRBD2
cdr3_length: 14
v_call: TRBV4-1
j_call: TRBJ2-5
cdr3_aa: CASSSWRERETQYF
cdr3_nt: TGCGCCAGCAGCTCTTGGCGGGAGAGAGAGACCCAGTACTTC

clone_size: NA
d_call: NA
cdr3_length: 16
v_call: TRBV5-6
j_call: TRBJ1-2
cdr3_aa: CASSLSMGPRFYGYTF
cdr3_nt: TGTGCCAGCAGCTTAAGTATGGGGCCAAGGTTCTATGGCTACACCTTC

clone_size: NA
d_call: TRBD2
cdr3_length: 17
v_call: TRBV5-4
j_call: TRBJ2-5
cdr3_aa: CASSPRALAGRKETQYF
cdr3_nt: TGTGCCAGCAGCCCCCGCGCCCTAGCGGGTAGAAAAGAGACCCAGTACTTC

clone_size: few
d_call: NA
cdr3_length: 15
v_call: TRBV4-3
j_call: TRBJ2-7
cdr3_aa: CASSQGLAGGNEQYF
cdr3_nt: TGCGCCAGCAGCCAAGGGCTAGCAGGGGGGAACGAGCAGTACTTC

clone_size: NA
d_call: NA
cdr3_length: 16
v_call: TRBV5-6
j_call: TRBJ1-4
cdr3_aa: CASSLRAGDRNEKLFF
cdr3_nt: TGTGCCAGCAGCTTGCGGGCAGGGGATAGAAATGAAAAACTGTTTTTT

clone_size: NA
d_call: NA
cdr3_length: 15
v_call: TRBV4-3
j_call: TRBJ2-5
cdr3_aa: CASSQEGQGIETQYF
cdr3_nt: TGCGCCAGCAGCCAAGAAGGGCAGGGTATAGAGACCCAGTACTTC

clone_size: NA
d_call: NA
cdr3_length: 13
v_call: TRBV27
j_call: TRBJ2-2
cdr3_aa: CASSRANTGELFF
cdr3_nt: TGTGCCAGCAGTAGAGCGAACACCGGGGAGCTGTTTTTT

clone_size: NA
d_call: TRBD2
cdr3_length: 18
v_call: TRBV5-1
j_call: TRBJ2-1
cdr3_aa: CASSAGQGTSGKDNEQFF
cdr3_nt: TGCGCCAGCAGCGCGGGACAGGGGACTAGCGGGAAGGACAATGAGCAGTTCTTC

clone_size: once
d_call: NA
cdr3_length: 14
v_call: TRBV28
j_call: TRBJ1-5
cdr3_aa: CASSLLDVGQPQHF
cdr3_nt: TGTGCCAGCAGTCTACTAGATGTGGGCCAGCCCCAGCATTTT

clone_size: NA
d_call: TRBD1
cdr3_length: 15
v_call: TRBV19
j_call: TRBJ1-1
cdr3_aa: CASSPWGTGPPEAFF
cdr3_nt: TGTGCCAGTAGTCCATGGGGGACAGGGCCTCCTGAAGCTTTCTTT

clone_size: NA
d_call: TRBD1
cdr3_length: 18
v_call: TRBV6-1
j_call: TRBJ2-7
cdr3_aa: CASSERIGGQGSSYEQYF
cdr3_nt: TGTGCCAGCAGTGAACGTATTGGGGGACAGGGATCTTCCTACGAGCAGTACTTC

clone_size: NA
d_call: NA
cdr3_length: 15
v_call: TRBV5-1
j_call: TRBJ2-1
cdr3_aa: CASSFNRDTYNEQFF
cdr3_nt: TGCGCCAGCAGCTTCAACCGGGACACCTACAATGAGCAGTTCTTC

clone_size: NA
d_call: NA
cdr3_length: 15
v_call: TRBV7-9
j_call: TRBJ1-5
cdr3_aa: CASSSPAGGNQPQHF
cdr3_nt: TGTGCCAGCAGCTCCCCCGCAGGGGGCAATCAGCCCCAGCATTTT

clone_size: NA
d_call: TRBD2
cdr3_length: 16
v_call: TRBV19
j_call: TRBJ2-2
cdr3_aa: CASKLRGERNTGELFF
cdr3_nt: TGTGCCAGTAAGCTCCGGGGGGAGCGGAACACCGGGGAGCTGTTTTTT

clone_size: NA
d_call: NA
cdr3_length: 15
v_call: TRBV6-4
j_call: TRBJ2-1
cdr3_aa: CASSDSGGLDDEQFF
cdr3_nt: TGTGCCAGCAGTGACTCGGGCGGACTGGACGATGAGCAGTTCTTC

clone_size: NA
d_call: TRBD1
cdr3_length: 15
v_call: TRBV27
j_call: TRBJ1-1
cdr3_aa: CASRPDRGLIPEAFF
cdr3_nt: TGTGCCAGCCGACCGGACAGGGGGCTTATCCCTGAAGCTTTCTTT

clone_size: NA
d_call: NA
cdr3_length: 15
v_call: TRBV4-1
j_call: TRBJ2-7
cdr3_aa: CASSQDRVVASVPYF
cdr3_nt: TGCGCCAGCAGCCAAGATCGAGTGGTGGCTAGCGTCCCCTACTTC

clone_size: NA
d_call: TRBD1
cdr3_length: 12
v_call: TRBV19
j_call: TRBJ1-1
cdr3_aa: CASSPTGDLAFF
cdr3_nt: TGTGCCAGTAGTCCTACAGGGGATCTCGCTTTCTTT

clone_size: NA
d_call: TRBD1
cdr3_length: 18
v_call: TRBV5-1
j_call: TRBJ1-1
cdr3_aa: CASTWPGTGGRVNTEAFF
cdr3_nt: TGCGCCAGCACTTGGCCCGGGACAGGAGGGCGTGTGAACACTGAAGCTTTCTTT

clone_size: NA
d_call: TRBD2
cdr3_length: 20
v_call: TRBV4-3
j_call: TRBJ2-1
cdr3_aa: CASSQTLTGSGLASYNEQFF
cdr3_nt: TGCGCCAGCAGCCAAACACTTACAGGATCGGGACTAGCGAGTTACAATGAGCAGTTCTTC

clone_size: NA
d_call: NA
cdr3_length: 13
v_call: TRBV12-5
j_call: TRBJ1-1
cdr3_aa: CASGLPERVEAFF
cdr3_nt: TGTGCTAGTGGTTTGCCTGAGAGGGTTGAAGCTTTCTTT

clone_size: NA
d_call: TRBD2
cdr3_length: 18
v_call: TRBV4-3
j_call: TRBJ2-7
cdr3_aa: CASSQDFVLAGRSREQYF
cdr3_nt: TGCGCCAGCAGCCAAGATTTCGTCCTAGCGGGACGTTCGAGGGAGCAGTACTTC

clone_size: NA
d_call: NA
cdr3_length: 16
v_call: TRBV6-5
j_call: TRBJ1-2
cdr3_aa: CASSYRTLGLHYGYTF
cdr3_nt: TGTGCCAGCAGTTACCGTACTTTGGGACTGCACTATGGCTACACCTTC

clone_size: NA
d_call: TRBD2
cdr3_length: 14
v_call: TRBV6-5
j_call: TRBJ2-1
cdr3_aa: CASTPWTSNGEQFF
cdr3_nt: TGTGCCAGCACCCCTTGGACTAGCAACGGTGAGCAGTTCTTC

clone_size: few
d_call: NA
cdr3_length: 17
v_call: TRBV12-5
j_call: TRBJ2-1
cdr3_aa: CASGLLGGPAPYNEQFF
cdr3_nt: TGTGCTAGTGGTTTGTTAGGGGGTCCTGCCCCCTACAATGAGCAGTTCTTC

clone_size: NA
d_call: TRBD1
cdr3_length: 17
v_call: TRBV5-6
j_call: TRBJ1-3
cdr3_aa: CASSCKQGSSSGNTIYF
cdr3_nt: TGTGCCAGCAGCTGCAAACAGGGGTCGAGCTCTGGAAACACCATATATTTT

clone_size: NA
d_call: TRBD1
cdr3_length: 15
v_call: TRBV29-1
j_call: TRBJ2-2
cdr3_aa: CSVEDWSRGTGELFF
cdr3_nt: TGCAGCGTTGAAGATTGGTCCAGGGGGACCGGGGAGCTGTTTTTT

clone_size: NA
d_call: NA
cdr3_length: 13
v_call: TRBV2
j_call: TRBJ2-7
cdr3_aa: CASSGDSSYEQYF
cdr3_nt: TGTGCCAGCAGTGGGGACTCCTCCTACGAGCAGTACTTC

clone_size: NA
d_call: NA
cdr3_length: 16
v_call: TRBV2
j_call: TRBJ2-2
cdr3_aa: CASSEAEDRRTGELFF
cdr3_nt: TGTGCCAGCAGTGAAGCGGAGGACCGGCGGACCGGGGAGCTGTTTTTT

clone_size: NA
d_call: TRBD2
cdr3_length: 15
v_call: TRBV6-5
j_call: TRBJ2-7
cdr3_aa: CASSPGLAAPHEQYF
cdr3_nt: TGTGCCAGCAGTCCGGGACTAGCGGCCCCCCACGAGCAGTACTTC

clone_size: NA
d_call: TRBD2
cdr3_length: 18
v_call: TRBV5-6
j_call: TRBJ2-7
cdr3_aa: CASAPTRNVAGHHYEQYF
cdr3_nt: TGTGCCAGCGCCCCAACCCGAAATGTAGCGGGACACCACTACGAGCAGTACTTC

clone_size: NA
d_call: NA
cdr3_length: 15
v_call: TRBV7-6
j_call: TRBJ2-7
cdr3_aa: CASSPRDKAGYEQYF
cdr3_nt: TGTGCCAGCAGCCCCCGGGACAAAGCCGGCTACGAGCAGTACTTC

clone_size: NA
d_call: TRBD1
cdr3_length: 15
v_call: TRBV5-1
j_call: TRBJ2-1
cdr3_aa: CASSNRQGSYNEQFF
cdr3_nt: TGCGCCAGCAGCAACAGACAGGGGTCCTACAATGAGCAGTTCTTC

clone_size: NA
d_call: TRBD1
cdr3_length: 16
v_call: TRBV10-2
j_call: TRBJ2-2
cdr3_aa: CASSEEGQALAGELFF
cdr3_nt: TGCGCCAGCAGTGAGGAGGGACAGGCCCTGGCCGGGGAGCTGTTTTTT

clone_size: NA
d_call: TRBD1
cdr3_length: 16
v_call: TRBV5-4
j_call: TRBJ1-3
cdr3_aa: CASSLVGQGPGNTIYF
cdr3_nt: TGTGCCAGCAGCTTGGTCGGACAGGGTCCTGGAAACACCATATATTTT

clone_size: NA
d_call: NA
cdr3_length: 13
v_call: TRBV5-4
j_call: TRBJ2-1
cdr3_aa: CASSLAGVDEQFF
cdr3_nt: TGTGCCAGCAGCTTGGCCGGAGTCGATGAGCAGTTCTTC

clone_size: NA
d_call: NA
cdr3_length: 15
v_call: TRBV6-5
j_call: TRBJ2-7
cdr3_aa: CASNWEGEIADEQYF
cdr3_nt: TGTGCCAGCAATTGGGAGGGGGAGATTGCCGACGAGCAGTACTTC

clone_size: NA
d_call: TRBD1
cdr3_length: 14
v_call: TRBV29-1
j_call: TRBJ1-4
cdr3_aa: CSVDTGGGEEKLFF
cdr3_nt: TGCAGCGTCGATACAGGGGGCGGGGAGGAAAAACTGTTTTTT

clone_size: few
d_call: NA
cdr3_length: 14
v_call: TRBV5-6
j_call: TRBJ2-3
cdr3_aa: CASGRVRGKDTQYF
cdr3_nt: TGTGCCAGCGGACGAGTGAGAGGGAAAGATACGCAGTATTTT

clone_size: NA
d_call: NA
cdr3_length: 16
v_call: TRBV4-3
j_call: TRBJ2-3
cdr3_aa: CASSQDIYGRGDTQYF
cdr3_nt: TGCGCCAGCAGCCAAGATATCTACGGGAGAGGAGATACGCAGTATTTT

clone_size: few
d_call: TRBD2
cdr3_length: 15
v_call: TRBV6-5
j_call: TRBJ2-4
cdr3_aa: CASSPSGSSKNIQYF
cdr3_nt: TGTGCCAGCAGTCCAAGCGGGAGTTCCAAAAACATTCAGTACTTC

clone_size: NA
d_call: NA
cdr3_length: 15
v_call: TRBV28
j_call: TRBJ2-1
cdr3_aa: CASRPTTPTYNEQFF
cdr3_nt: TGTGCCAGCAGGCCCACGACTCCTACTTACAATGAGCAGTTCTTC

clone_size: few
d_call: NA
cdr3_length: 19
v_call: TRBV5-1
j_call: TRBJ1-4
cdr3_aa: CASSGWGRGRNATNEKLFF
cdr3_nt: TGCGCCAGCAGCGGATGGGGCAGGGGAAGAAATGCAACTAATGAAAAACTGTTTTTT

clone_size: once
d_call: TRBD2
cdr3_length: 16
v_call: TRBV18
j_call: TRBJ2-3
cdr3_aa: CASSPQTGLPADTQYF
cdr3_nt: TGTGCCAGCTCACCACAAACGGGACTACCCGCAGATACGCAGTATTTT

clone_size: few
d_call: TRBD2
cdr3_length: 16
v_call: TRBV5-4
j_call: TRBJ2-7
cdr3_aa: CASSLGYGGGSDEQYF
cdr3_nt: TGTGCCAGCAGCTTGGGGTATGGGGGGGGTTCGGACGAGCAGTACTTC

clone_size: NA
d_call: TRBD2
cdr3_length: 15
v_call: TRBV11-3
j_call: TRBJ2-1
cdr3_aa: CASRPRLAPYNEQFF
cdr3_nt: TGTGCCAGCAGGCCGAGACTAGCGCCCTACAATGAGCAGTTCTTC

clone_size: NA
d_call: TRBD1
cdr3_length: 15
v_call: TRBV4-2
j_call: TRBJ2-7
cdr3_aa: CASSQEKGRGYEQYF
cdr3_nt: TGTGCCAGCAGCCAAGAGAAGGGCAGGGGGTACGAGCAGTACTTC

clone_size: once
d_call: NA
cdr3_length: 11
v_call: TRBV7-9
j_call: TRBJ2-1
cdr3_aa: CASSPSDEQFF
cdr3_nt: TGTGCCAGCAGCCCGTCCGATGAGCAGTTCTTC

clone_size: once
d_call: NA
cdr3_length: 16
v_call: TRBV10-3
j_call: TRBJ2-7
cdr3_aa: CAISDPDIGGAYEQYF
cdr3_nt: TGTGCCATCAGTGATCCTGACATCGGGGGAGCCTACGAGCAGTACTTC

clone_size: NA
d_call: TRBD2
cdr3_length: 15
v_call: TRBV13
j_call: TRBJ2-1
cdr3_aa: CASSGSGGPRNEQFF
cdr3_nt: TGTGCCAGCAGCGGGTCGGGAGGGCCTCGGAATGAGCAGTTCTTC

clone_size: NA
d_call: TRBD1
cdr3_length: 15
v_call: TRBV7-8
j_call: TRBJ1-2
cdr3_aa: CASSLVKGADYGYTF
cdr3_nt: TGTGCCAGCAGCTTAGTTAAGGGGGCAGACTATGGCTACACCTTC

clone_size: few
d_call: TRBD1
cdr3_length: 17
v_call: TRBV13
j_call: TRBJ1-1
cdr3_aa: CASSSRDRATLNTEAFF
cdr3_nt: TGTGCCAGCAGCTCCCGGGACAGGGCGACCTTGAACACTGAAGCTTTCTTT

clone_size: NA
d_call: TRBD2
cdr3_length: 15
v_call: TRBV27
j_call: TRBJ2-3
cdr3_aa: CASSLRTSGTDTQYF
cdr3_nt: TGTGCCAGCAGCCTTCGGACTAGCGGCACAGATACGCAGTATTTT

clone_size: NA
d_call: NA
cdr3_length: 14
v_call: TRBV25-1
j_call: TRBJ2-7
cdr3_aa: CASSRPGGIRGQYF
cdr3_nt: TGTGCCAGCAGCCGCCCGGGGGGCATAAGAGGGCAGTACTTC

clone_size: few
d_call: TRBD1
cdr3_length: 16
v_call: TRBV7-6
j_call: TRBJ2-7
cdr3_aa: CASSLATGTGHYEQYF
cdr3_nt: TGTGCCAGCAGCTTAGCAACTGGGACAGGGCACTACGAGCAGTACTTC

clone_size: once
d_call: NA
cdr3_length: 13
v_call: TRBV28
j_call: TRBJ1-2
cdr3_aa: CASSPLRDYGYTF
cdr3_nt: TGTGCCAGCAGTCCCCTTCGAGACTATGGCTACACCTTC